A selection of T cell receptor beta chains follows, all from one sample in a study of blood T cell repertoires in COVID-19. Assay used: immunoSEQ multiplex PCR; TCRdb lists only in-frame clones, some missing. The data contain around 200,000 clones, around nine tenths of them singletons. The specimen sequenced was peripheral blood. Source of these receptors: a man between 35 and 55 years old with acute or convalescent COVID-19. The conserved cysteine and the conserved F or W are not part of the CDR3 here.

>TRBV9|TRBJ1-6
ASSGQGIGSPLH
>TRBV19|TRBJ1-1
ASSSRTGANTEAF
>TRBV19|TRBJ2-7
ASSITPAGSSEQY
>TRBV27|TRBJ2-3
ASSSLLAGGPSTQY
>TRBV5-6|TRBJ2-7
ASSFPTETYEQY
>TRBV5-6|TRBJ2-4
ASSFGRVGIQY
>TRBV5-1|TRBJ2-7
ASSIGTDGPYEQY
>TRBV6-5|TRBJ1-2
ASSSKGEGNYGYT
>TRBV19|TRBJ1-5
ASSGQGILGSNQPQH
>TRBV28|TRBJ2-7
ASTPAGEGYEQY
>TRBV4-3|TRBJ2-1
ASSPREGISDEQF
>TRBV6-5|TRBJ2-7
ASSYSGRWDEQY
>TRBV4-1|TRBJ2-6
ASSQVRAGSRSGANVLT
>TRBV6-6|TRBJ1-2
ASSTGKGANYGYT
>TRBV19|TRBJ2-7
ASNNRRVDTEQY
>TRBV6-5|TRBJ1-1
ASIGRQGGTEAF
>TRBV7-2|TRBJ2-7
ASSLAGSQNEQY
>TRBV6-5|TRBJ2-5
ASATGLPIQTQY
>TRBV5-1|TRBJ2-7
ASSRTGDNYEQY
>TRBV6-2/TRBV6-3|TRBJ2-7
ASSWGTAYEQY
>TRBV19|TRBJ2-1
ASSKTSGGLEEQF
>TRBV25-1|TRBJ2-2
ASSVLLAGELF
>TRBV24-1|TRBJ2-3
ATSDPNLETDTQY
>TRBV19|TRBJ1-5
ASSLSRQELSNQPQH
>TRBV27|TRBJ1-1
ASSWGNLNTEAF
>TRBV5-6|TRBJ1-1
ASSLVDRGGTEAF
>TRBV7-8|TRBJ2-7
ASSSQGAYEQY
>TRBV14|TRBJ2-1
ASSQDPGLAVYNEQF
>TRBV7-9|TRBJ1-4
ASSLTGTTNEKLF
>TRBV6-6|TRBJ1-6
ASREPGQGNSPLH
>TRBV6-1|TRBJ1-1
ASSEGTGGDRAF
>TRBV9|TRBJ1-4
ASSVGTGSWEKLF
>TRBV3-1/TRBV3-2|TRBJ2-7
ASSARARDYEQY
>TRBV28|TRBJ1-1
ASSITGTGRGAF
>TRBV12-3/TRBV12-4|TRBJ1-2
ASSPDRELGYT
>TRBV28|TRBJ2-7
ASSPVGDEQY
>TRBV5-1|TRBJ2-2
ASSWEGSTGELF
>TRBV5-5|TRBJ2-1
ASSPDRGLF
>TRBV5-1|TRBJ2-7
ASSFEPGRIYEQY
>TRBV4-1|TRBJ2-1
ASSQGTSGEQF
>TRBV29-1|TRBJ1-4
SVEEVGVEEKLF
>TRBV19|TRBJ1-3
ASSSGQGTNTIY
>TRBV19|TRBJ2-4
ASSMGQGIAKNIQY
>TRBV6-4|TRBJ2-5
ASTPPGLEETQY
>TRBV7-9|TRBJ1-5
ASSFIGDNQPQH
>TRBV2|TRBJ2-7
ASFGELGFDEQY
>TRBV5-1|TRBJ2-2
ASSWARGGGTGELF
>TRBV7-6|TRBJ2-5
ASSFPDRDQETQY
>TRBV9|TRBJ2-7
ASSPGTGSYEQY
>TRBV29-1|TRBJ2-7
SGLGSSYEQY
>TRBV13|TRBJ1-2
ASSSATGYDYGYT
>TRBV5-1|TRBJ2-2
ASSPGGTNTGELF